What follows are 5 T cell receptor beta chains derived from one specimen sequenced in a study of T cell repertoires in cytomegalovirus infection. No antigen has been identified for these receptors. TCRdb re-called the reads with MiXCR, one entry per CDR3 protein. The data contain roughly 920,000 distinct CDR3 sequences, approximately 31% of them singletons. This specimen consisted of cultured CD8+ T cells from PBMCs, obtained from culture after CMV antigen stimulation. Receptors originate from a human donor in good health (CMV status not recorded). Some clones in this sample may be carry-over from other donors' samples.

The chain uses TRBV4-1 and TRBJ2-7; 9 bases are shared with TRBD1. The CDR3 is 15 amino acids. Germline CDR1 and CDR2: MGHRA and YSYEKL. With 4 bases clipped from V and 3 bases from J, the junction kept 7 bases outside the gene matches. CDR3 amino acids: CASSRGDRVSYEQYF. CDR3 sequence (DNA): TGCGCCAGCAGCCGGGGGGACAGGGTTAGCTACGAGCAGTACTTC.

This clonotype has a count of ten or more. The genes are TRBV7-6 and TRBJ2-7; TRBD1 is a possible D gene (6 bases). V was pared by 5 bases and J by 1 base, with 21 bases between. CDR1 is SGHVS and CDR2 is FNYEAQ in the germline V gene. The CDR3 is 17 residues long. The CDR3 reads CASSLRLAGALSYEQYF. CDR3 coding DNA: TGTGCCAGCAGCCTGCGGTTGGCAGGGGCCCTTTCCTACGAGCAGTACTTC.

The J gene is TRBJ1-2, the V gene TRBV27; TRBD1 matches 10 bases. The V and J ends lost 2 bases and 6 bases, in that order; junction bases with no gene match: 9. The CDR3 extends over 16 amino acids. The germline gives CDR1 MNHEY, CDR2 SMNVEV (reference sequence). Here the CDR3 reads CASSLTTGGADDGYTF. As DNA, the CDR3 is TGTGCCAGCAGTTTAACGACAGGGGGCGCGGATGATGGCTACACCTTC.

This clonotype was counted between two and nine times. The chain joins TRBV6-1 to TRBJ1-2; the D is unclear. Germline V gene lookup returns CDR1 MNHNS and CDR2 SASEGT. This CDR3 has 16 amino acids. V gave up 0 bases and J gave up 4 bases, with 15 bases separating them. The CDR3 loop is CASSEAHDTFFYGYTF. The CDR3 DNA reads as TGTGCCAGCAGTGAAGCTCATGACACGTTCTTCTATGGCTACACCTTC.

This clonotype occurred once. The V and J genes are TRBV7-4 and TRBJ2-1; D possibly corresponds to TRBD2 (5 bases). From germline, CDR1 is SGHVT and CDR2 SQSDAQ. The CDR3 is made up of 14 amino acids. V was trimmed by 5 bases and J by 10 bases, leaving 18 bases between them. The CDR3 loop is CASSLNLMSGEQFF. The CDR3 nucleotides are TGTGCCAGCAGCCTAAACTTAATGTCGGGGGAGCAGTTCTTC.